The next 32 T cell receptor beta chains were all read from a single sample in a study of early T cells in non-severe SARS-CoV-2 infection. TCRdb re-called the 5' RACE reads with MiXCR, one entry per CDR3 protein. Counted here are under 35,000 distinct CDR3 sequences, 9.5% to 10% occurring once; the ten biggest clones make up roughly 15%. The specimen sequenced was whole blood. The origin of the receptors is an adult who was a healthcare worker with PCR-confirmed SARS-CoV-2 infection or an uninfected control (not recorded which).

The chain joins TRBV15 to TRBJ1-1; D is uncertain. The CDR3 sequence is 13 residues long. The V end was cut by 8 bases, the J end by 3 bases, with 13 bases between. CDR1 is LNHNV, CDR2 YYDKDF, per germline (reference sequence). CDR3 in amino acids: CATENGGYTEAFF. The CDR3 DNA follows: TGTGCCACCGAGAACGGTGGGTACACTGAAGCTTTCTTT.

In this sample, this clonotype turned up many times. The rearrangement links TRBV24-1 to TRBJ2-3; D gene uncertain. The CDR3 runs 11 residues. The V gene's germline CDR1 is KGHDR and CDR2 SFDVKD. The germline V and J ends were trimmed by 3 bases and 7 bases, with 4 bases remaining between them. Written as DNA, the CDR3 is TGTGCCACCAGTGATATATATACGCAGTATTTT. This sequence encodes CATSDIYTQYF.

This clonotype was picked up many times. The J gene is TRBJ2-5, the V gene TRBV20-1, with unresolved D. The CDR3 is made up of 11 amino acids. Germline loops: CDR1 DFQATT, CDR2 SNEGSKA (reference sequence). V shed 7 bases and J shed 5 bases, with 11 bases lying between them. Written as DNA, the CDR3 is TGCAGTGGTGAGCAGGAGGAGACCCAGTACTTC. Residues: CSGEQEETQYF.

The chain is built from TRBV5-1 and TRBJ1-1; perhaps TRBD1 as D (6 bases). Between the trimmed V and J ends, which lost 4 bases and 1 base, there was a span of 17 bases. Germline V CDR1 and CDR2: SGHRS, YFSETQ. The CDR3 spans 16 residues. DNA of the CDR3: TGCGCCAGCAGCCCGATGGACAGAATAGGGAACACTGAAGCTTTCTTT. Protein sequence: CASSPMDRIGNTEAFF.

The chain couples TRBV5-1 to TRBJ2-1, with 7 bases lining up with TRBD1. Looked up from germline, CDR1 is SGHRS and CDR2 is YFSETQ. Trimming took 4 bases from V and 7 from J; bases not matched to a gene: 14. The CDR3 runs to 16 residues. The CDR3 region is CASSPPQVGGGNEQFF. CDR3 sequence (DNA): TGCGCCAGCAGCCCACCCCAGGTAGGGGGCGGGAATGAGCAGTTCTTC.

The chain recombines TRBV13 with TRBJ1-2, with D possibly matching TRBD1 (5 bases). Trimming shortened V by 1 base and J by 4 bases, and 10 bases separated the two germline ends. Germline V gene lookup returns CDR1 PRHDT and CDR2 FYEKMQ (reference sequence). The CDR3 spans 14 residues. CDR3 residues: CASSLVSRAYGYTF. The CDR3 nucleotides are TGTGCCAGCAGCTTAGTGTCCAGGGCCTATGGCTACACCTTC.

This clonotype was found many times. V and J are TRBV29-1 and TRBJ2-5, with TRBD2 matching 7 bases. There are 16 residues in the CDR3. Germline values: CDR1 SQVTM, CDR2 ANQGSEA. The trim removed 2 bases at V and 0 bases at J, leaving 9 bases unmatched. The DNA of the CDR3 is TGCAGCGTTGAACCGACCCTAGCGGAGTACCAAGAGACCCAGTACTTC. It is translated as CSVEPTLAEYQETQYF.

This clonotype was seen more than once but under ten times. The CDR3 bases are TGCAGTGCTAGATCGCCTACAGGGGGCGTCACCGGGGAGCTGTTTTTT. Translation: CSARSPTGGVTGELFF. This chain uses TRBV20-1 with TRBJ2-2; TRBD1 aligns across 9 bases. V trimming: 2 bases; J trimming: 4 bases; junction bases outside the gene matches: 8. The CDR3 consists of 16 residues. Germline V gene data show CDR1 as DFQATT and CDR2 as SNEGSKA (reference sequence).

This clonotype was picked up many times. This chain joins TRBV7-8 and TRBJ2-3; the D is unclear. Trimming shortened V by 1 base and J by 0 bases, and 11 bases separated the two germline ends. The CDR3 is 16 residues long. Germline loops: CDR1 SGHVS, CDR2 FQNEAQ. In DNA, the CDR3 is TGTGCCAGCAGCTTAGTCGGATCTCCTAGCACAGATACGCAGTATTTT. Its translation: CASSLVGSPSTDTQYF.

This clonotype appeared many times. This chain joins TRBV9 and TRBJ2-5; the match to TRBD2 covers 14 bases. Trimming cost V 4 bases and J 4 bases; bases outside gene matches: 6. Germline assignment: CDR1 SGDLS and CDR2 YYNGEE. This CDR3 region has 16 residues. In nucleotides, the CDR3 is TGTGCCAGCAGCCGAGGGACTAGCGGGGGCCGAGAGACCCAGTACTTC. It translates to CASSRGTSGGRETQYF.

This clonotype was seen at least ten times. The rearrangement joins TRBV2 to TRBJ2-7, with D perhaps matching TRBD1 (6 bases). Trimming took off 5 bases at V and 6 bases at J, with 11 bases between the two ends. The CDR3 totals 12 residues. Germline lookup yields CDR1 SNHLY and CDR2 FYNNEI. The CDR3 DNA reads as TGTGCCAGCAGTAGAGACAGGACCGAGCAGTACTTC. It yields the protein CASSRDRTEQYF.

As regards this clonotype: A much larger clone lies one base from this, so it may be a read error. This chain connects TRBV24-1 to TRBJ2-7, with D tentatively TRBD1 (6 bases). Germline assignment: CDR1 KGHDR and CDR2 SFDVKD. The CDR3 totals 14 residues. For the CDR3, the DNA is TGTGCCACCAGTGATCCCGGGACACTGTACGAGCAGCACTTC. Its translation is CATSDPGTLYEQHF.

This clonotype was seen many times. The chain has TRBV7-6 and TRBJ2-7, with 9 positions matching TRBD1. There are 16 residues in the CDR3. Germline trimming cut 0 bases from V and 4 bases from J; bases unmatched to any gene: 7. Germline-derived CDR1 and CDR2 are SGHVS and FNYEAQ. CDR3 DNA: TGTGCCAGCAGCTTAGCGACCCGGGACAGGGCATACGAGCAGTACTTC. Its translation is CASSLATRDRAYEQYF. Using reference TRBV7-6 and TRBJ2-7 for the parts outside the CDR3, the full variable domain is GAGVSQSPRYKVTKRGQDVALRCDPISGHVSLYWYRQALGQGPEFLTYFNYEAQQDKSGLPNDRFSAERPEGSISTLTIQRTEQRDSAMYRCASSLATRDRAYEQYFGPGTRLTVT.

A few counts support this clonotype. The V call is TRBV28, the J call TRBJ1-1; D is uncertain. The CDR3 contains 12 residues. The germline V gene has CDR1 MDHEN and CDR2 SYDVKM. The germline V and J ends were trimmed by 3 bases and 4 bases, with 6 bases remaining between them. The CDR3: CASSFRGTEAFF. Written as DNA, the CDR3 is TGTGCCAGCAGTTTCCGGGGCACTGAAGCTTTCTTT.

This clonotype has a count of ten or more. CDR3 residues: CASSIERVGAVTQYF. The DNA of the CDR3 is TGTGCCAGCAGCATCGAGAGGGTAGGAGCGGTGACCCAGTACTTC. V gene TRBV11-2 combines with J gene TRBJ2-5; a possible D gene is TRBD2 (5 bases). Germline lookup yields CDR1 SGHAT and CDR2 FQNNGV. The CDR3 has 15 amino acids. The V gene lost 5 bases and the J gene lost 7 bases, with 20 bases spanning the gap.

The chain recombines TRBV7-2 with TRBJ2-7; D gene uncertain. CDR1 SGHTA and CDR2 FQGNSA come from the germline V gene. The CDR3 runs to 12 residues. The germline V and J ends were trimmed by 5 bases and 2 bases, with 7 bases remaining between them. The CDR3: CASSTKAYEQYF. In nucleotides, the CDR3 is TGTGCCAGCAGCACCAAGGCCTACGAGCAGTACTTC.

This clonotype appeared many times. The J gene is TRBJ1-2, the V gene TRBV6-2 or TRBV6-3; D unresolved. The CDR3 has 16 residues. Germline V gene sequence: CDR1 MNHEY, CDR2 SVGEGT. V was pared by 4 bases and J by 2 bases, with 17 bases between. DNA for the CDR3: TGTGCCAGCAGTTTCTTTTTTTTTGGTATAAACTATGGCTACACCTTC. It codes for CASSFFFFGINYGYTF.

This clonotype was seen once. This rearrangement joins TRBV5-1 to TRBJ2-7, with D possibly matching TRBD1 (6 bases). The CDR3 is 15 residues long. The germline CDR1 and CDR2 sequences are SGHRS and YFSETQ. Trimming cost V 0 bases and J 2 bases, with 12 bases left between them. DNA for the CDR3: TGCGCCAGCAGCTTGGGGGACACAGGGCCCTACGAGCAGTACTTC. Translating gives CASSLGDTGPYEQYF.

The chain combines TRBV6-5 with TRBJ2-5, with D perhaps TRBD2 (6 bases). Germline values: CDR1 MNHEY, CDR2 SVGAGI. V lost 4 bases and J 2 bases, leaving 11 bases between the germline ends. The CDR3 extends over 14 amino acids. CDR3 in amino acids: CASSFSGSQETQYF. In DNA, the CDR3 is TGTGCCAGCAGTTTTAGCGGATCACAAGAGACCCAGTACTTC.

This clonotype has a count of ten or more. The J gene is TRBJ2-5, the V gene TRBV12-3 or TRBV12-4; D remains unclear. V lost 6 bases and J lost 2, with 16 bases in between. This CDR3 region has 15 residues. The CDR3 loop is CASSSSVAPQETQYF. The CDR3 DNA sequence: TGTGCCAGCAGCTCGTCGGTGGCCCCGCAAGAGACCCAGTACTTC.

This sequence joins TRBV11-1 and TRBJ2-7; 8 bases map to TRBD1. V dropped 5 bases and J dropped 2; count of bases not matched to a gene: 2. The V gene's germline CDR1 is SGHAT and CDR2 FQDESV (reference sequence). The CDR3 extends over 13 amino acids. This CDR3 reads CASSATGAYEQYF. The CDR3 nucleotides are TGTGCCAGCAGCGCGACAGGGGCCTACGAGCAGTACTTC.

This clonotype was seen many times. The J gene is TRBJ2-3, the V gene TRBV10-3; D possibly uses TRBD1 or TRBD2 (5 bases each). The V end was cut by 10 bases, the J end by 0 bases, with 11 bases between. The germline gives CDR1 ENHRY, CDR2 SYGVKD. The CDR3 has 13 amino acids. The chain's CDR3 is CATGDLSTDTQYF. The CDR3 DNA reads as TGTGCCACCGGGGACCTCAGCACAGATACGCAGTATTTT.

This clonotype was seen many times. The chain employs TRBV20-1 and TRBJ1-2; 10 bases align to TRBD1. The ends lost 5 bases at V and 8 bases at J; junction bases unmatched: 5. Germline V gives CDR1 DFQATT, CDR2 SNEGSKA (reference sequence). The CDR3 consists of 12 residues. The CDR3 is CSAVGTGEGYTF. The DNA of the CDR3 is TGCAGTGCTGTCGGGACAGGGGAGGGCTACACCTTC.

For this clonotype: A much larger clone is a single base away; this may be a read error. This sequence joins TRBV5-1 and TRBJ2-3, with D unclear. The V end lost 0 bases, the J end lost 2 bases, and 7 bases lay between the germline ends. The germline CDR1 and CDR2 sequences are SGHRS and YFSETQ. CDR3 size: 14 residues. The CDR3 nucleotides are TGCGCCAGCAGCTTGGATAGCACCACAGATACGCAGTATTTT. This codes for CASSLDSTTDTQYF. The entire variable domain, with the rest obtained from reference TRBV5-1 and TRBJ2-3, is as follows: KAGVTQTPRYLIKTRGQQVTLSCSPISGHRSVSWYQQTPGQGLQFLFEYFSETQRNKGNFPGRFSGRQFSNSRSEMNVSTLELGDSALYLCASSLDSTTDTQYFGPGTRLTVL.

This clonotype was seen only a few times. The V gene is TRBV7-3, the J gene TRBJ2-1, with D possibly being TRBD2 (5 bases). CDR3 size: 15 residues. Trimming removed 4 bases at V and 5 bases at J, with 15 bases between. The germline V gene has CDR1 SGHTA and CDR2 FQGTGA. CDR3 sequence: CASSSFGEGNNEQFF. The CDR3 bases are TGTGCCAGCAGCTCCTTCGGTGAGGGCAACAATGAGCAGTTCTTC.

For this clonotype: One base away lies a much larger clone, so this may be a sequencing read error. The chain uses TRBV7-3 and TRBJ1-1; a possible D gene is TRBD1 (6 bases). V was pared by 5 bases and J by 1 base, with 11 bases between. This CDR3 is built from 14 residues. Germline V lookup: CDR1 SGHTA, CDR2 FQGTGA. This CDR3 reads CASSTQGSNTEAFF. In nucleotides, the CDR3 is TGTGCCAGCAGCACACAGGGATCGAACACTGAAGCTTTCTTT.

There are many counts of this clonotype. J is TRBJ1-6 and V is TRBV12-3 or TRBV12-4; tentative D call: TRBD1 (5 bases). This CDR3 is 13 amino acids long. The germline V and J ends were trimmed by 6 bases and 10 bases, with 13 bases remaining between them. The CDR3 nucleotides are TGTGCCAGCAGCCTACAGGTGGACTCACCCCTCCACTTT. Its protein is CASSLQVDSPLHF.

This chain uses TRBV24-1 with TRBJ2-1; D gene ambiguous. Trimming stripped 4 bases from V and 6 bases from J, with 9 bases between. Germline CDR1 is KGHDR and CDR2 is SFDVKD. The CDR3 loop spans 13 amino acids. The CDR3 region is CATSDRWGNEQFF. CDR3 nucleotides: TGTGCCACCAGTGACCGGTGGGGCAATGAGCAGTTCTTC.

This clonotype showed up many times. The gene calls are TRBV5-4 and TRBJ2-5, with D maybe TRBD2 (5 bases). Germline V gene data show CDR1 as SGHNT and CDR2 as YYREEE (reference sequence). CDR3 length equals 13 residues. The V gene lost 0 bases and the J gene lost 4 bases, with 7 bases spanning the gap. The CDR3 region has the DNA TGTGCCAGCAGCTTGGCTAGCAGAGAGACCCAGTACTTC. This gives the protein CASSLASRETQYF.

This clonotype was observed many times. The genes are TRBV3-1 and TRBJ1-2; D is uncertain. The CDR3 contains 15 residues. With 0 bases removed from V and 8 bases from J, the gap between germline ends came to 16 bases. Germline V gene sequence: CDR1 LGHDT, CDR2 YNNKEL (reference sequence). The CDR3 sequence: CASSQDLAPYGGYTF. In DNA, the CDR3 is TGTGCCAGCAGCCAAGATCTGGCGCCCTATGGAGGCTACACCTTC.

This clonotype was detected ten times or more. The genes are TRBV7-6 and TRBJ1-1; 10 bases agree with TRBD1. J lost 3 bases, V lost 5 bases, and 12 bases had no gene match. CDR1 is SGHVS, CDR2 FNYEAQ, per germline. The CDR3 runs 17 residues. CDR3 nucleotides: TGTGCCAGCAGCCGGGACAGGGGAAGTCAGCTGGACACTGAAGCTTTCTTT. As protein: CASSRDRGSQLDTEAFF.

This clonotype was recorded a few times. The rearrangement joins TRBV4-1 to TRBJ1-5; D gene uncertain. The V and J ends lost 2 bases and 2 bases respectively, with 7 bases between them. The germline CDR1 and CDR2 sequences are MGHRA and YSYEKL. The CDR3 consists of 14 residues. The CDR3 here is CASSQSYGNQPQHF. The CDR3, as DNA: TGCGCCAGCAGCCAATCTTACGGCAATCAGCCCCAGCATTTT.